This TCR beta chain is drawn from a study of cytomegalovirus exposure and HLA in healthy donors. Primers included in the PCR were 60 Vbeta and 13 Jbeta primers. Method: immunoSEQ multiplex PCR; TCRdb's copy keeps in-frame clones and lacks some. The data hold about 170,000 clones, with approximately 77% observed a single time. With 4 bases removed from V and 1 base from J, the gap between germline ends came to 12 bases. This CDR3 spans 15 amino acids. The germline V gene has CDR1 SGHDT and CDR2 YYEEEE. The sequence came from a male donor in good health and CMV-seronegative. This chain connects TRBV5-6 to TRBJ1-5, with D possibly being TRBD1 (5 bases). The material sequenced was PBMCs. CDR3 sequence reads: CASSTRQKSNQPQHF. CDR3 nucleotides: TGTGCCAGCAGCACCCGACAGAAAAGCAATCAGCCCCAGCATTTT. The variable domain in full, completed from reference TRBV5-6 and TRBJ1-5, reads DAGVTQSPTHLIKTRGQQVTLRCSPKSGHDTVSWYQQALGQGPQFIFQYYEEEERQRGNFPDRFSGHQFPNYSSELNVNALLLGDSALYLCASSTRQKSNQPQHFGDGTRLSIL.